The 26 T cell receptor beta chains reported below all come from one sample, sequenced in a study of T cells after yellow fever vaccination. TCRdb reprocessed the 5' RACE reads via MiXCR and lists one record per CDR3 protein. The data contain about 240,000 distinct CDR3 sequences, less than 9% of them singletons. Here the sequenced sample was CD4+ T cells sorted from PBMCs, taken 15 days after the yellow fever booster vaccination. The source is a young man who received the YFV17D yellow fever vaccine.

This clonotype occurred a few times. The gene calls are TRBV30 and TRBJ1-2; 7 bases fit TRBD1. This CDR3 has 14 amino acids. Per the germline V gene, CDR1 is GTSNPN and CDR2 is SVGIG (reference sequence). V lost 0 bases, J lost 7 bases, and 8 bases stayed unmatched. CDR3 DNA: TGTGCCTGGAGTGTAAGAGGACAGGTCCTTGGCTACACCTTC. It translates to CAWSVRGQVLGYTF.

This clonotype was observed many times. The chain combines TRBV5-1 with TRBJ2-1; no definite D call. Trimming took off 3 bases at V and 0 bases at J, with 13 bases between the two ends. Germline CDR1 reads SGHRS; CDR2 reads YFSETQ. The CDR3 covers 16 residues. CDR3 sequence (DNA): TGCGCCAGCAGCTACCGACAACGAGGCTCCTACAATGAGCAGTTCTTC. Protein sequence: CASSYRQRGSYNEQFF.

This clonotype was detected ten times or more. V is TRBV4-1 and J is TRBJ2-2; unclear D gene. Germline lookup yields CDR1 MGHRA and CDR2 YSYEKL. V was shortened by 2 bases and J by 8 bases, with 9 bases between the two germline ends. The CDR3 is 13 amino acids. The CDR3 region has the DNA TGCGCCAGCAGCCAACGGCTAGGGGGGGAGCTGTTTTTT. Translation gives CASSQRLGGELFF.

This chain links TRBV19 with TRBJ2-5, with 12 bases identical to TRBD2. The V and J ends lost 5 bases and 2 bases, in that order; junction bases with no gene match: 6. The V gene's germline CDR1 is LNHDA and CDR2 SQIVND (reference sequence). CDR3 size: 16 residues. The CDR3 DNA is TGTGCCAGTAGTTCCTGGACTAGCGGGACTCAAGAGACCCAGTACTTC. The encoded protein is CASSSWTSGTQETQYF.

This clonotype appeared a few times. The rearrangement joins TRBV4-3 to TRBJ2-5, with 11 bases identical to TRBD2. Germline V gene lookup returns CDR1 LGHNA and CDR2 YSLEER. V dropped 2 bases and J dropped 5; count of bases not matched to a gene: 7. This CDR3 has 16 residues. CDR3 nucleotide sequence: TGCGCCAGCAGCCAAACCGGGACTAGCGGAGGGGAGACCCAGTACTTC. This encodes CASSQTGTSGGETQYF.

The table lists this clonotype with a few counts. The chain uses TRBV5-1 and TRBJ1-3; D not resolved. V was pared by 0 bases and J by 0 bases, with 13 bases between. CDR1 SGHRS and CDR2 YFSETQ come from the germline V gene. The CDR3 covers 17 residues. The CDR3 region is CASSLGLRPYSGNTIYF. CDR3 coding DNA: TGCGCCAGCAGCTTGGGACTTCGGCCGTACTCTGGAAACACCATATATTTT.

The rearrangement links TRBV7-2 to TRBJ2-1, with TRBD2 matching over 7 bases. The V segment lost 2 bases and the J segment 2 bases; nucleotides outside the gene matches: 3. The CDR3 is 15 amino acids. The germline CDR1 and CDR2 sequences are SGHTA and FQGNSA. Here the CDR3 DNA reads TGTGCCAGCAGCTTACAGGCGGGAGCCTACAATGAGCAGTTCTTC. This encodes CASSLQAGAYNEQFF.

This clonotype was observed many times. For the CDR3, the DNA is TGTGCCAGCAGTTTTTCATCCGGGGAGCTGTTTTTT. It specifies CASSFSSGELFF. The gene calls are TRBV12-3 or TRBV12-4 and TRBJ2-2; D call uncertain. Deletions cut 3 bases from V and 6 bases from J, with 5 bases between. This CDR3 spans 12 amino acids.

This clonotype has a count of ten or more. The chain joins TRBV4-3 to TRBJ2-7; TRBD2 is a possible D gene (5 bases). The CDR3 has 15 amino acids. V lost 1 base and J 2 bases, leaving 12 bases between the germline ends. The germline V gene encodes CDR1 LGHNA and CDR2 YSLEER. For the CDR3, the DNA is TGCGCCAGCAGCCAAGGTGGAGGACCAGCCTACGAGCAGTACTTC. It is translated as CASSQGGGPAYEQYF.

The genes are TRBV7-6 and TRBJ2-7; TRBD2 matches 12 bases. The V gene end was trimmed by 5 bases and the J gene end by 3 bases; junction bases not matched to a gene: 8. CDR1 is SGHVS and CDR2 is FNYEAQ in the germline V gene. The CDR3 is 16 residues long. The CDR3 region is CASSVSLAGGNYEQYF. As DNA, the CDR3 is TGTGCCAGCAGCGTCTCACTAGCGGGAGGTAACTACGAGCAGTACTTC. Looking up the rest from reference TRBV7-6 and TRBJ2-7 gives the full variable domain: GAGVSQSPRYKVTKRGQDVALRCDPISGHVSLYWYRQALGQGPEFLTYFNYEAQQDKSGLPNDRFSAERPEGSISTLTIQRTEQRDSAMYRCASSVSLAGGNYEQYFGPGTRLTVT.

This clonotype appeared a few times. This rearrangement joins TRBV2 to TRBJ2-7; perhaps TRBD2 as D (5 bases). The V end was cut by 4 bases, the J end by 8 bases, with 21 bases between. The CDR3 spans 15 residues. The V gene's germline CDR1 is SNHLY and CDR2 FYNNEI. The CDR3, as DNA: TGTGCCAGCAGTGCAAAATTGCGGGTGGCCTCGAAGCAGTACTTC. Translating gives CASSAKLRVASKQYF.

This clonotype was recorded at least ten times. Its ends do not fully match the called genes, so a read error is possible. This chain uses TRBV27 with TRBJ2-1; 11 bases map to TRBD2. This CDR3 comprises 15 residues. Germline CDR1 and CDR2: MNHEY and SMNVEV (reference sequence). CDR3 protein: CASNKGLAVYNEQFF. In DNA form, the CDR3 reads TGTGCAAGCAACAAGGGACTAGCGGTTTACAATGAGCAGTTCTTC.

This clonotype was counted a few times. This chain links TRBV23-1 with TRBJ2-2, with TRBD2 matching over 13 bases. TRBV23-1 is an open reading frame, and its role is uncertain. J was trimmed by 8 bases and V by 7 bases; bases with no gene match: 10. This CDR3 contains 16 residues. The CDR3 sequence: CASNRTSGSSRGELFF. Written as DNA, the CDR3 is TGCGCCAGCAATCGGACTAGCGGGAGCTCCAGGGGGGAGCTGTTTTTT.

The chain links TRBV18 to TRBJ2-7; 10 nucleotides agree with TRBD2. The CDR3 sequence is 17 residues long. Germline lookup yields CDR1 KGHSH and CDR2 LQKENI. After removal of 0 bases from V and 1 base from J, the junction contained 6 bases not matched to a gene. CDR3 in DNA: TGTGCCAGCTCACCACCTAGAGGGACTAGCGCGTCCTACGAGCAGTACTTC. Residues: CASSPPRGTSASYEQYF.

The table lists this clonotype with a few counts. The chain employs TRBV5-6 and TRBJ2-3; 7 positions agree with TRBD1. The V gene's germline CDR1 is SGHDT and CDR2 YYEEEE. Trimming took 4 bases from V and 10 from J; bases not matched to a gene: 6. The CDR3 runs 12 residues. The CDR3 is CASSLYRGPQYF. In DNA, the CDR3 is TGTGCCAGCAGCCTGTACAGGGGCCCGCAGTATTTT.

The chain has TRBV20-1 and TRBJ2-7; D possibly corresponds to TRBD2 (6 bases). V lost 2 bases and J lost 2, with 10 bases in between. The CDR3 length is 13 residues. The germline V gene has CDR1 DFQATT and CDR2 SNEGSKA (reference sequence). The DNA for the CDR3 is TGCAGTGCTAGATTAGCGGTTACCTACGAGCAGTACTTC. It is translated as CSARLAVTYEQYF.

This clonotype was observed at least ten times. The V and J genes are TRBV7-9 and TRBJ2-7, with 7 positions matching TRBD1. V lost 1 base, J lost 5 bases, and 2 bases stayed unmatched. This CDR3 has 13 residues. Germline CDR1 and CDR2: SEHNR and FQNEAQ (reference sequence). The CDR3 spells CASSLGQGHEQYF. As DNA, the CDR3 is TGTGCCAGCAGCTTAGGACAGGGACACGAGCAGTACTTC.

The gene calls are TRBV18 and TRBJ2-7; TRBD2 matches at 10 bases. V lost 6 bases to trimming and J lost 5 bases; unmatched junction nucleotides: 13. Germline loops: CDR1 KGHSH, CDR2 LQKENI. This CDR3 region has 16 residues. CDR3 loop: CASSPSLASGSDEQYF. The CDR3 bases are TGTGCCAGCTCCCCTTCTCTGGCTAGCGGGAGCGACGAGCAGTACTTC.

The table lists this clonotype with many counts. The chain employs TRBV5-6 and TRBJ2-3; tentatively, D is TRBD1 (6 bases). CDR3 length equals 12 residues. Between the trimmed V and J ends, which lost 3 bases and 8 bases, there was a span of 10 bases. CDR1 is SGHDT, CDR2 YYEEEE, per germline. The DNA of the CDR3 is TGTGCCAGCAGCTCCGGCAGGGGTACGCAGTATTTT. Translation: CASSSGRGTQYF. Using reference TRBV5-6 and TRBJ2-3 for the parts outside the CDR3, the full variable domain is DAGVTQSPTHLIKTRGQQVTLRCSPKSGHDTVSWYQQALGQGPQFIFQYYEEEERQRGNFPDRFSGHQFPNYSSELNVNALLLGDSALYLCASSSGRGTQYFGPGTRLTVL.

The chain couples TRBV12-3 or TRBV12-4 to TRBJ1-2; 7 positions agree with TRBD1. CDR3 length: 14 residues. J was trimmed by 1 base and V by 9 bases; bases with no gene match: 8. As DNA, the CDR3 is TGTGCCAGGTGTGGAGGGGGCGATAACTATGGCTACACCTTC. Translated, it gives CARCGGGDNYGYTF.

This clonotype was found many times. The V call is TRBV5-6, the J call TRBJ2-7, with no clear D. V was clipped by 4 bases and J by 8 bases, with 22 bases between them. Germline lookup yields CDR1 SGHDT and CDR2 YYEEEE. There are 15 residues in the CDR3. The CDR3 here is CASSRFASEPGQQYF. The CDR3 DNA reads TGTGCCAGCAGCCGATTCGCGAGTGAACCCGGACAGCAGTACTTC.

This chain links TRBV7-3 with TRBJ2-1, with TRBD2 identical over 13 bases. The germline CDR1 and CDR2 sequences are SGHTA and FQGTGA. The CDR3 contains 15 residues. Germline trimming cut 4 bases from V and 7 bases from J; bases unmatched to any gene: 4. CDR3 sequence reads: CASSSGTSGINEQFF. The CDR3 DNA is TGTGCCAGCAGCTCCGGGACTAGCGGGATTAATGAGCAGTTCTTC.

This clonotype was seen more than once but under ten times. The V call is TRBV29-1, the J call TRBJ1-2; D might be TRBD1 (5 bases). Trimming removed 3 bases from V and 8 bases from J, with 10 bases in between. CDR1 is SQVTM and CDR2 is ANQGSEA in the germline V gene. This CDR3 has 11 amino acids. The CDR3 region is CSVDRGYGYTF. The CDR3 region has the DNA TGCAGCGTTGATAGGGGATACGGCTACACCTTC.

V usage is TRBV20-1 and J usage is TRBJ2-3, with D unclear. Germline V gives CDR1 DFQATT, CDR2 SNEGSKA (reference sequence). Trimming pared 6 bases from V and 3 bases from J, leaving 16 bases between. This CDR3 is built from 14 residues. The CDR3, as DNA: TGCAGTGCACCGCACGCGCTGGGGACAGATACGCAGTATTTT. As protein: CSAPHALGTDTQYF.

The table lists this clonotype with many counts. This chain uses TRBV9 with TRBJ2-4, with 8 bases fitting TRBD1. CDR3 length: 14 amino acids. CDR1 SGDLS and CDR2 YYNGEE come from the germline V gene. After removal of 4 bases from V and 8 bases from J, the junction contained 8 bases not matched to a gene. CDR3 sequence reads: CASSPRTGTHIQYF. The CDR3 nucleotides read TGTGCCAGCAGCCCCCGGACAGGGACTCACATTCAGTACTTC.

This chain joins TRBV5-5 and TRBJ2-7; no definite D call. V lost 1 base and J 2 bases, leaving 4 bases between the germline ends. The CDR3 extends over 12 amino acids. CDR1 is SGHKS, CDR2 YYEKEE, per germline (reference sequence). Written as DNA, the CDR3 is TGTGCCAGCAGCTTGCTCCCCTACGAGCAGTACTTC. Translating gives CASSLLPYEQYF.